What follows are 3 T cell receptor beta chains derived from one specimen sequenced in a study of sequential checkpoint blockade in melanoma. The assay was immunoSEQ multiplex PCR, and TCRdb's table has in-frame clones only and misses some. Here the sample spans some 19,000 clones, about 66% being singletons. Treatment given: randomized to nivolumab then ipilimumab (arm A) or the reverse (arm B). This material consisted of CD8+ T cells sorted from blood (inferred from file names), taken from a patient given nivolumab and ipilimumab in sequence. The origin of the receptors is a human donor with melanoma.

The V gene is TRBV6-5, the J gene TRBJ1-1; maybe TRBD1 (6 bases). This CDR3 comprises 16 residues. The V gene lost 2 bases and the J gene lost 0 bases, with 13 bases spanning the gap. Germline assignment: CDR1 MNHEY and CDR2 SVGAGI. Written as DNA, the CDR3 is TGTGCCAGCAGTTACGACGCGAGGGGGTTGAACACTGAAGCTTTCTTT. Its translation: CASSYDARGLNTEAFF.

The CDR3 loop is CASSGKTGMEFNVLTF. The CDR3 region has the DNA TGTGCCAGCAGCGGCAAAACAGGGATGGAGTTCAACGTCCTGACTTTC. The chain employs TRBV9 and TRBJ2-6; D possibly corresponds to TRBD1 (6 bases). The CDR3 totals 16 residues. The germline V and J ends were trimmed by 3 bases and 9 bases, with 19 bases remaining between them. CDR1 SGDLS and CDR2 YYNGEE come from the germline V gene.

The CDR3 loop reads CASSPNKYNEQFF. As DNA, the CDR3 is TGTGCCAGCAGTCCGAACAAATACAATGAGCAGTTCTTC. This sequence joins TRBV27 and TRBJ2-1, with unresolved D. V was cut by 5 bases and J by 4 bases, with 9 bases left in between. This CDR3 spans 13 amino acids. From germline, CDR1 is MNHEY and CDR2 SMNVEV (reference sequence).